A single sample is the source of the 21 T cell receptor beta chains below, sequenced in a study of T cell changes during pregnancy in multiple sclerosis. The data were produced by immunoSEQ multiplex PCR, yet TCRdb's version contains in-frame clones alone and is incomplete. Of 11,000 or so clones in the sample, about 94% were seen once. The sequenced sample was CD4+ T cells from peripheral blood mononuclear cells, obtained before pregnancy. Receptor source: a female donor with multiple sclerosis, enrolled in a pregnancy study.

The chain is built from TRBV5-1 and TRBJ2-1; 10 nucleotides agree with TRBD2. V lost 4 bases to trimming and J lost 7 bases; unmatched junction nucleotides: 8. Germline V gene sequence: CDR1 SGHRS, CDR2 YFSETQ. The CDR3 runs 15 residues. The CDR3 sequence is CASSLERGGVNEQFF. DNA for the CDR3: TGCGCCAGCAGCCTAGAGCGGGGGGGCGTAAATGAGCAGTTCTTC.

This chain uses TRBV13 with TRBJ2-7, with D maybe TRBD2 (6 bases). CDR1 is PRHDT, CDR2 FYEKMQ, per germline (reference sequence). The CDR3 is 14 amino acids. Deletions cut 3 bases from V and 3 bases from J, with 12 bases between. The CDR3: CASSFPPGDYEQYF. In DNA form, the CDR3 reads TGTGCCAGCAGCTTCCCCCCGGGGGACTACGAGCAGTACTTC.

V and J are TRBV10-3 and TRBJ2-7; D may be TRBD1 (6 bases). The CDR3 is 14 amino acids. Germline CDR1 ENHRY, CDR2 SYGVKD. The V gene lost 5 bases and the J gene lost 0 bases, with 11 bases spanning the gap. CDR3 sequence: CAISLDSSSYEQYF. CDR3 sequence (DNA): TGTGCCATCAGTTTGGACAGCAGCTCCTACGAGCAGTACTTC.

DNA for the CDR3: TGTGCCAGCAGTGAACCCGGGACTCCGGGTTGGGCCCAGTACTTC. It is translated as CASSEPGTPGWAQYF. This chain uses TRBV2 with TRBJ2-5; the D gene is possibly TRBD2 (6 bases). The CDR3 has 15 residues. V was cut by 2 bases and J by 9 bases, with 19 bases left in between. From germline, CDR1 is SNHLY and CDR2 FYNNEI.

J is TRBJ2-5 and V is TRBV5-1; TRBD2 matches at 9 bases. CDR3 size: 13 residues. Per the germline V gene, CDR1 is SGHRS and CDR2 is YFSETQ. Germline trimming cut 5 bases from V and 5 bases from J; bases unmatched to any gene: 4. CDR3 coding DNA: TGCGCCAGCAGTCCCGGGACTAGCGAGACCCAGTACTTC. It specifies CASSPGTSETQYF.

The DNA of the CDR3 is TGTGCCAGCAGCCAAGATCTGGGCACCTACTACGAGCAGTACTTC. Its translation is CASSQDLGTYYEQYF. The chain is built from TRBV4-2 and TRBJ2-7, with D uncertain. Per germline, CDR1 LGHNA and CDR2 YNFKEQ. The CDR3 extends over 15 amino acids. Deletions cut 0 bases from V and 3 bases from J, with 12 bases between.

This clone has just one count. The chain couples TRBV5-6 to TRBJ2-5; 7 bases are a match to TRBD2. The J segment lost 2 bases and the V segment lost 4 bases, leaving 5 bases of the junction unmatched. CDR3 length: 14 residues. Germline V gene lookup returns CDR1 SGHDT and CDR2 YYEEEE. CDR3 amino acids: CASSRASGQETQYF. CDR3 DNA sequence: TGTGCCAGCAGCCGGGCTAGCGGACAAGAGACCCAGTACTTC.

V usage is TRBV5-1 and J usage is TRBJ2-1; D perhaps matches TRBD2 (5 bases). The CDR3 has 16 residues. V lost 3 bases, J lost 3 bases, and 16 bases lay in between. Germline CDR1 is SGHRS and CDR2 is YFSETQ. CDR3 loop: CASSSDIASHYNEQFF. The CDR3 DNA reads TGCGCCAGCAGCTCCGACATAGCGTCTCACTACAATGAGCAGTTCTTC.

The chain employs TRBV29-1 and TRBJ1-1; 12 bases map to TRBD1. The CDR3 has 14 amino acids. J gave up 6 bases and V 5 bases, and 7 bases lay outside the gene matches. CDR1 and CDR2 (germline): SQVTM, ANQGSEA. CDR3 sequence: CSVHRDRGQPEAFF. CDR3 sequence (DNA): TGCAGCGTTCATCGGGACAGGGGGCAACCTGAAGCTTTCTTT.

The rearrangement uses TRBV7-2 and TRBJ1-2; no clear D gene. From germline, CDR1 is SGHTA and CDR2 FQGNSA. The CDR3 is made up of 15 amino acids. V lost 1 base, J lost 0 bases, and 9 bases lay in between. The CDR3 DNA follows: TGTGCCAGCAGCTTAGGCCCAACAGCTAACTATGGCTACACCTTC. This translates into CASSLGPTANYGYTF.

The CDR3 sequence: CASEQGVVANTGELFF. The CDR3 coding sequence is TGTGCCAGCGAACAGGGAGTTGTCGCGAACACCGGGGAGCTGTTTTTT. The chain employs TRBV25-1 and TRBJ2-2, with D tentatively TRBD1 (6 bases). The V and J ends lost 8 bases and 0 bases respectively, with 16 bases between them. CDR1 is MGHDK and CDR2 is SYGVNS in the germline V gene. The CDR3 sequence is 16 residues long.

The V call is TRBV7-8, the J call TRBJ1-5; D is undetermined. CDR3 size: 15 residues. Germline CDR1 SGHVS, CDR2 FQNEAQ. V was pared by 5 bases and J by 1 base, with 12 bases between. The CDR3 nucleotides read TGTGCCAGCAGCGGAGGCAGGTTCAGCAATCAGCCCCAGCATTTT. Translated, it gives CASSGGRFSNQPQHF.

The chain joins TRBV7-9 to TRBJ2-5; no clear D. The V gene lost 5 bases and the J gene lost 2 bases, with 9 bases spanning the gap. Looked up from germline, CDR1 is SEHNR and CDR2 is FQNEAQ (reference sequence). The CDR3 extends over 13 amino acids. CDR3 nucleotide sequence: TGTGCCAGCAGCCCGCGGAATCAAGAGACCCAGTACTTC. This gives the protein CASSPRNQETQYF.

The chain links TRBV11-3 to TRBJ2-1; D is ambiguous. Germline V lookup: CDR1 SGHNT, CDR2 YENEEA. The CDR3 has 15 residues. V was pared by 0 bases and J by 4 bases, with 10 bases between. The CDR3 region is CASSLDSYSYNEQFF. The CDR3 DNA follows: TGTGCCAGCAGCTTAGATTCGTACAGTTACAATGAGCAGTTCTTC.

This clone was observed a handful of times. CDR3: CASSIGGRSNQPQHF. The CDR3 nucleotides read TGTGCCAGTAGTATAGGGGGGCGGAGCAATCAGCCCCAGCATTTT. This chain joins TRBV19 and TRBJ1-5; a possible D gene is TRBD1 (6 bases). Germline CDR1 LNHDA, CDR2 SQIVND (reference sequence). V shed 1 base and J shed 1 base, with 8 bases lying between them. The CDR3 consists of 15 residues.

This clone was counted once. The CDR3 DNA is TGTGCCAGCAGCGCCGAACTAGCGGGGGGGCCCGCCTACAATGAGCAGTTCTTC. Residues: CASSAELAGGPAYNEQFF. The chain couples TRBV7-2 to TRBJ2-1, with 13 bases lining up with TRBD2. This CDR3 is 18 amino acids long. Germline V lookup: CDR1 SGHTA, CDR2 FQGNSA. V shed 5 bases, J shed 2 bases, and the junction held 9 bases outside the gene matches.

V and J are TRBV30 and TRBJ1-5; 7 bases align to TRBD1. The CDR3 has 15 amino acids. Germline CDR1 reads GTSNPN; CDR2 reads SVGIG (reference sequence). V was clipped by 0 bases and J by 1 base; unmatched bases: 3. The CDR3 protein is CAWSVGGPSNQPQHF. As DNA, the CDR3 is TGTGCCTGGAGTGTAGGGGGCCCGAGCAATCAGCCCCAGCATTTT.

The chain is built from TRBV18 and TRBJ1-1, with 7 positions matching TRBD1. J gave up 8 bases and V 2 bases, and 5 bases lay outside the gene matches. This CDR3 region has 13 residues. Germline values: CDR1 KGHSH, CDR2 LQKENI. The CDR3 nucleotides read TGTGCCAGCTCACCAGACCGGACAGGAGAAGCTTTCTTT. Amino acid sequence: CASSPDRTGEAFF.

CDR3 in DNA: TGTGCCAGCAGCTCCCGGACAGGGGGCGTCGAGCAGTACTTC. Its protein is CASSSRTGGVEQYF. The chain employs TRBV14 and TRBJ2-7; 11 nucleotides align to TRBD1. Trimming cost V 5 bases and J 6 bases; bases outside gene matches: 6. The germline CDR1 and CDR2 sequences are SGHDN and FVKESK. This CDR3 has 14 amino acids.

The chain combines TRBV6-6 with TRBJ2-7, with 8 bases that match TRBD1. Germline CDR1 is MNHNY and CDR2 is SVGAGI (reference sequence). Trimming cost V 6 bases and J 1 base; bases outside gene matches: 8. The CDR3 length is 15 residues. The CDR3 region has the DNA TGTGCCAGCAGAGGACAGGGCGAACGTTCCTACGAGCAGTACTTC. Encoded protein: CASRGQGERSYEQYF.

The chain is built from TRBV27 and TRBJ2-4; 13 bases map to TRBD2. The CDR3 has 17 amino acids. CDR1 MNHEY and CDR2 SMNVEV come from the germline V gene (reference sequence). With V trimmed by 5 bases and J by 6 bases, 10 bases remained unmatched. As DNA, the CDR3 is TGTGCCAGCAGTCCAAGACTAGCGGGGGGTACGATAAACATTCAGTACTTC. This sequence encodes CASSPRLAGGTINIQYF.